This entry lists 26 T cell receptor beta chains sequenced from one sample in a study of T cells in Graves' hyperthyroidism and ophthalmopathy. TCR beta CDR3 region amplification was performed from RNA transcripts. TCR CDR3 regions were first amplified by RT-PCR with HTBI primers. TCRdb itself ran the multiplex PCR reads through MiXCR, one entry per CDR3 protein. The sample shows roughly 330,000 distinct CDR3 sequences, about 15% of them seen only once. Input material: blood. All receptors come from a man aged 30 to 45 with Graves' hyperthyroidism.

This rearrangement joins TRBV20-1 to TRBJ1-6; 9 nucleotides agree with TRBD1. This CDR3 is built from 15 residues. The V gene end was trimmed by 5 bases and the J gene end by 4 bases; junction bases not matched to a gene: 6. Germline values: CDR1 DFQATT, CDR2 SNEGSKA (reference sequence). The CDR3 sequence: CSAPRGQGYNSPLHF. The CDR3 nucleotides are TGCAGTGCTCCAAGGGGACAGGGTTATAATTCACCCCTCCACTTT.

This clonotype was recorded many times. V usage is TRBV3-1 and J usage is TRBJ2-1; D is unresolved. Trimming cost V 6 bases and J 5 bases, with 8 bases left between them. The CDR3 is 12 amino acids. Germline CDR1 LGHDT, CDR2 YNNKEL (reference sequence). CDR3 coding DNA: TGTGCCAGCAGACACATTAACAATGAGCAGTTCTTC. It yields the protein CASRHINNEQFF.

Notes on this clonotype: Being one base from a much bigger clone, this may be a read error. The CDR3 protein is CASSPYTGYKEQFF. DNA for the CDR3: TGTGCCAGCAGTCCATATACAGGGTACAAGGAGCAGTTCTTC. The chain joins TRBV11-2 to TRBJ2-1, with D possibly matching TRBD1 (6 bases). The CDR3 totals 14 residues. Germline V CDR1 and CDR2: SGHAT, FQNNGV.

The rearrangement uses TRBV29-1 and TRBJ2-1, with 7 nucleotides matching TRBD2. V was pared by 4 bases and J by 6 bases, with 12 bases of the junction left unmatched. CDR1 and CDR2 from the germline V gene are SQVTM and ANQGSEA. This CDR3 spans 15 amino acids. Written as DNA, the CDR3 is TGCAGCGTTGGCAGTAGACTAGCACTCTCCAATGAGCAGTTCTTC. Encoded protein: CSVGSRLALSNEQFF.

This chain joins TRBV27 and TRBJ2-3, with 7 bases fitting TRBD2. The germline V gene encodes CDR1 MNHEY and CDR2 SMNVEV (reference sequence). Unmatched junction bases numbered 4, after V lost 7 bases and J lost 0 bases. The CDR3 runs 14 residues. The CDR3 DNA reads as TGTGCCAGCAAACTAGCGCTAAGCACAGATACGCAGTATTTT. Its translation: CASKLALSTDTQYF.

This clonotype showed up many times. This chain joins TRBV12-3 or TRBV12-4 and TRBJ1-2; weak D call: TRBD1 (6 bases). The germline V and J ends were trimmed by 7 bases and 9 bases, with 21 bases remaining between them. The CDR3 runs to 14 residues. The CDR3 is CASTNRGQTVSYTF. In nucleotides, the CDR3 is TGTGCCAGCACCAACCGGGGGCAGACTGTGAGCTACACCTTC.

This chain connects TRBV5-1 to TRBJ2-3; D is uncertain. Trimming removed 0 bases at V and 6 bases at J, with 14 bases between. The germline CDR1 and CDR2 sequences are SGHRS and YFSETQ. This CDR3 contains 15 residues. CDR3 DNA: TGCGCCAGCAGCTTGGGGCAAGAGGACGACGATACGCAGTATTTT. It yields the protein CASSLGQEDDDTQYF.

This clonotype was seen a handful of times. The V call is TRBV5-8, the J call TRBJ1-5; D is unresolved. V lost 1 base to trimming and J lost 6 bases, with 11 bases between them. The germline V gene has CDR1 SGHTS and CDR2 YDEGEE. The CDR3 is 14 residues long. The CDR3 protein is CASSLLGKGQPQHF. The CDR3 DNA reads TGTGCCAGCAGCTTGCTGGGGAAGGGTCAGCCCCAGCATTTT.

This clonotype turned up a few times. The rearrangement joins TRBV28 to TRBJ1-2, with 7 bases lining up with TRBD1. The CDR3 is 14 amino acids. The V gene end was trimmed by 5 bases and the J gene end by 3 bases; junction bases not matched to a gene: 6. Germline CDR1 and CDR2: MDHEN and SYDVKM. As DNA, the CDR3 is TGTGCCAGCAGTCCTGGGGACAGAGACTATGGCTACACCTTC. It yields the protein CASSPGDRDYGYTF.

This chain connects TRBV19 to TRBJ2-3; 9 bases are a match to TRBD2. With V trimmed by 2 bases and J by 5 bases, 11 bases remained unmatched. This CDR3 comprises 17 residues. Germline CDR1 LNHDA, CDR2 SQIVND (reference sequence). CDR3 sequence: CASSISTGTSIGDTQYF. CDR3 nucleotides: TGTGCCAGTAGTATATCCACCGGGACTAGCATTGGAGATACGCAGTATTTT.

This clonotype was observed a few times. The J gene is TRBJ1-4, the V gene TRBV29-1, with 8 bases that match TRBD1. From germline, CDR1 is SQVTM and CDR2 ANQGSEA. This CDR3 region has 14 residues. After removal of 4 bases from V and 8 bases from J, the junction contained 9 bases not matched to a gene. CDR3 amino acids: CSVVQGALNEKLFF. The DNA of the CDR3 is TGCAGCGTTGTCCAGGGGGCGCTTAACGAAAAACTGTTTTTT.

The genes are TRBV24-1 and TRBJ2-2, with D perhaps TRBD1 or TRBD2 (5 bases each). Trimming shortened V by 3 bases and J by 7 bases, and 20 bases separated the two germline ends. Looked up from germline, CDR1 is KGHDR and CDR2 is SFDVKD. The CDR3 spans 17 residues. The CDR3 sequence: CATSDMGPNLRGGELFF. CDR3 nucleotides: TGTGCCACCAGTGATATGGGACCGAACCTGCGAGGCGGGGAGCTGTTTTTT.

This clonotype occurred many times. The genes are TRBV27 and TRBJ2-1; TRBD2 matches at 8 bases. The CDR3 extends over 13 amino acids. V was pared by 6 bases and J by 8 bases, with 6 bases of the junction left unmatched. Germline V lookup: CDR1 MNHEY, CDR2 SMNVEV (reference sequence). CDR3 sequence reads: CASRPGLGDEQFF. DNA for the CDR3: TGTGCCAGCAGGCCGGGACTAGGGGATGAGCAGTTCTTC.

This clonotype was observed many times. This chain connects TRBV9 to TRBJ2-7, with 7 bases fitting TRBD2. V trimming: 0 bases; J trimming: 2 bases; junction bases outside the gene matches: 11. Germline V lookup: CDR1 SGDLS, CDR2 YYNGEE. The CDR3 extends over 17 amino acids. The CDR3 coding sequence is TGTGCCAGCAGCGTAGGTGCCAGGTCTAGCGGACCCTACGAGCAGTACTTC. This translates into CASSVGARSSGPYEQYF.

This chain links TRBV2 with TRBJ1-1; a possible D gene is TRBD1 (5 bases). Trimming stripped 4 bases from V and 7 bases from J, with 10 bases between. The CDR3 is 12 residues long. The germline CDR1 and CDR2 sequences are SNHLY and FYNNEI. CDR3 sequence: CASSAAGSEAFF. Here the CDR3 DNA reads TGTGCCAGCAGTGCGGCAGGGAGTGAAGCTTTCTTT.

This clonotype was recorded many times. This rearrangement joins TRBV5-1 to TRBJ2-7; 7 nucleotides align to TRBD1. This CDR3 region has 14 residues. Per the germline V gene, CDR1 is SGHRS and CDR2 is YFSETQ. V shed 4 bases, J shed 7 bases, and the junction held 11 bases outside the gene matches. The CDR3 protein is CASSPAQGTGEQYF. The CDR3 DNA reads TGCGCCAGCAGCCCTGCACAGGGGACGGGGGAGCAGTACTTC.

This clonotype was seen ten or more times. The rearrangement joins TRBV3-1 to TRBJ2-7; D could derive from TRBD1 or TRBD2 (6 bases each). Germline CDR1 LGHDT, CDR2 YNNKEL (reference sequence). V lost 3 bases to trimming and J lost 6 bases, with 12 bases between them. The CDR3 has 13 amino acids. As DNA, the CDR3 is TGTGCCAGCAGCCAGGGTGGAGGGGGCGAGCAGTACTTC. Its protein is CASSQGGGGEQYF.

This clonotype was counted at least ten times. This chain joins TRBV2 and TRBJ2-1; a weak D match, TRBD2 (6 bases). Trimming took off 3 bases at V and 5 bases at J, with 11 bases between the two ends. The CDR3 covers 14 residues. Per germline, CDR1 SNHLY and CDR2 FYNNEI. CDR3 bases: TGTGCCAGCAGTGACGCCCGGACTAACAATGAGCAGTTCTTC. It specifies CASSDARTNNEQFF.

This clonotype has at least ten counts. This chain joins TRBV10-3 and TRBJ2-1, with 10 bases that match TRBD1. The length of the CDR3 is 13 residues. With 7 bases clipped from V and 7 bases from J, the junction kept 4 bases outside the gene matches. Germline lookup yields CDR1 ENHRY and CDR2 SYGVKD. CDR3 sequence reads: CAITRTGGNEQFF. The CDR3 DNA follows: TGTGCCATCACAAGGACAGGGGGGAATGAGCAGTTCTTC.

This clonotype was observed at least ten times. J is TRBJ1-2 and V is TRBV28, with D perhaps matching TRBD1 (5 bases). The germline V gene encodes CDR1 MDHEN and CDR2 SYDVKM. The CDR3 consists of 13 residues. The ends were cut back, 6 bases at V and 4 bases at J, with 12 bases in the middle. DNA for the CDR3: TGTGCCAGCAGCGGTGGGGCATCCTATGGCTACACCTTC. It encodes CASSGGASYGYTF.

The chain is built from TRBV20-1 and TRBJ2-3, with D possibly TRBD2 on 6 matching bases. The CDR3 sequence is 12 residues long. Trimming pared 7 bases from V and 7 bases from J, leaving 15 bases between. The germline gives CDR1 DFQATT, CDR2 SNEGSKA (reference sequence). The CDR3 nucleotides are TGCAGTGTCGGGACTTGGGGGTATACGCAGTATTTT. Translating it yields CSVGTWGYTQYF.

This clonotype was seen ten or more times. The junction does not match germline at one end; this may be a read error. CDR3 region: CASSLSSGNRQHF. In DNA form, the CDR3 reads TGCGCCAGCAGCTTGTCTAGCGGGAATAGGCAGCACTTC. The V and J genes are TRBV5-1 and TRBJ2-7; 9 nucleotides align to TRBD2. Germline lookup yields CDR1 SGHRS and CDR2 YFSETQ. The length of the CDR3 is 13 residues.

This clonotype came up once. This chain joins TRBV19 and TRBJ1-1; tentative D call: TRBD1 (5 bases). V dropped 6 bases and J dropped 9 bases, with 14 bases sitting between them. The CDR3 totals 12 residues. Germline CDR1 LNHDA, CDR2 SQIVND (reference sequence). CDR3 region: CASSPGEGQAFF. DNA of the CDR3: TGTGCCAGTAGCCCGGGAGAGGGACAAGCTTTCTTT.

CDR3 DNA sequence: TGTGCCAGTAGTATAGATCTTGGGGCACTGAATGGCTACACCTTC. It specifies CASSIDLGALNGYTF. The gene calls are TRBV19 and TRBJ1-2; weak D call: TRBD1 (5 bases). V lost 0 bases and J lost 6, with 14 bases in between. The CDR3 is 15 residues long. CDR1 and CDR2 (germline): LNHDA, SQIVND (reference sequence).

This sequence joins TRBV19 and TRBJ1-2; D is unclear. Germline V gene lookup returns CDR1 LNHDA and CDR2 SQIVND (reference sequence). The V gene lost 5 bases and the J gene lost 2 bases, with 24 bases spanning the gap. The CDR3 runs to 18 residues. The CDR3 protein is CASSEGSGALPTNYGYTF. The CDR3 bases are TGTGCCAGTAGTGAAGGGAGTGGAGCCCTCCCGACGAACTATGGCTACACCTTC.

This rearrangement joins TRBV20-1 to TRBJ1-2, with a possible D match to TRBD1 (6 bases). With 4 bases removed from V and 3 bases from J, the gap between germline ends came to 12 bases. The CDR3 covers 13 residues. Germline CDR1 reads DFQATT; CDR2 reads SNEGSKA (reference sequence). This CDR3 reads CSANNRVDYGYTF. CDR3 in DNA: TGCAGTGCTAATAACAGGGTCGACTATGGCTACACCTTC.